The 22 T cell receptor beta chains presented below share a single source sample, sequenced in a study of human T cells and chemical hapten exposure. This sample's time point: patch test 2, 6 weeks after DPC sensitization. Indicated treatment: therapeutic diphenylcyclopropenone sensitization with weekly scalp DPC. TCRdb re-derived calls from the RACE reads in MiXCR, one entry per CDR3 protein. This table has approximately 120,000 distinct CDR3 sequences, 9.2% appearing once. The material sequenced was whole blood, taken in connection with sensitization to the hapten diphenylcyclopropenone (DPC). Every receptor here comes from a woman in her forties with alopecia areata. Some clones in this sample may be carry-over from other donors' samples.

This clonotype was recorded at least ten times. The J gene is TRBJ1-2, the V gene TRBV6-5; tentatively, D is TRBD1 (6 bases). Germline values: CDR1 MNHEY, CDR2 SVGAGI. V lost 0 bases and J 2 bases, leaving 13 bases between the germline ends. CDR3 length: 16 residues. The CDR3 spells CASSYSIGTRNYGYTF. In DNA form, the CDR3 reads TGTGCCAGCAGTTACTCGATAGGGACAAGGAACTATGGCTACACCTTC.

This clonotype was seen repeatedly, ten times or more. CDR3 DNA sequence: TGTGCCAGAAGCTTGGAGGGGGGGCCTCAGCCCCAGCATTTT. Translation: CARSLEGGPQPQHF. The rearrangement links TRBV5-3 to TRBJ1-5; possible D gene TRBD1, 6 bases. TRBV5-3 is identified as an open reading frame with a role that is uncertain. Trimming removed 0 bases from V and 6 bases from J, with 10 bases in between. The CDR3 totals 14 residues.

In this sample, this clonotype turned up many times. The chain links TRBV7-2 to TRBJ1-1; D is unclear. The V end lost 2 bases, the J end lost 10 bases, and 17 bases lay between the germline ends. This CDR3 is 14 amino acids long. The germline gives CDR1 SGHTA, CDR2 FQGNSA. The CDR3 DNA sequence: TGTGCCAGCAGCTTAAACAGTCGAACAGATGGAGCTTTCTTT. The encoded protein is CASSLNSRTDGAFF.

This clonotype was observed at least ten times. The CDR3 DNA reads TGTGCCAGCAGTGAAGCGGCCGGGTTCAACAATCAGCCCCAGCATTTT. Its protein is CASSEAAGFNNQPQHF. The V call is TRBV6-1, the J call TRBJ1-5; no reliable D call. Germline V gene lookup returns CDR1 MNHNS and CDR2 SASEGT. This CDR3 region has 16 residues. Trimming took off 0 bases at V and 3 bases at J, with 12 bases between the two ends.

In this sample, this clonotype turned up many times. The chain employs TRBV3-1 and TRBJ1-1; D is uncertain. Per the germline V gene, CDR1 is LGHDT and CDR2 is YNNKEL (reference sequence). V lost 0 bases and J 7 bases, leaving 27 bases between the germline ends. This CDR3 comprises 19 residues. CDR3 region: CASSQDLYSDLGSKIEAFF. The CDR3 DNA reads TGTGCCAGCAGCCAAGATCTTTATTCAGATCTGGGGAGCAAAATTGAAGCTTTCTTT.

The V and J genes are TRBV9 and TRBJ2-5; 10 bases align to TRBD1. The V segment lost 3 bases and the J segment 3 bases; nucleotides outside the gene matches: 5. CDR1 is SGDLS and CDR2 is YYNGEE in the germline V gene. The CDR3 runs 15 residues. As DNA, the CDR3 is TGTGCCAGCAGCGCCACCGGGACAGGGGAAGAGACCCAGTACTTC. This codes for CASSATGTGEETQYF.

The rearrangement joins TRBV7-2 to TRBJ1-6, with TRBD1 as a possible D gene (6 bases). The germline V gene encodes CDR1 SGHTA and CDR2 FQGNSA. V was trimmed by 1 base and J by 0 bases, leaving 13 bases between them. The CDR3 extends over 18 amino acids. CDR3 residues: CASSLGQGKGSYNSPLHF. Written as DNA, the CDR3 is TGTGCCAGCAGCTTAGGCCAGGGGAAGGGCTCCTATAATTCACCCCTCCACTTT.

This clonotype was counted once. V and J are TRBV12-3 or TRBV12-4 and TRBJ1-3, with D uncertain. There are 15 residues in the CDR3. The V gene lost 2 bases and the J gene lost 6 bases, with 14 bases spanning the gap. As DNA, the CDR3 is TGTGCCAGCAGTTTACTGGGGAGGGCTGAAAACACCATATATTTT. Protein sequence: CASSLLGRAENTIYF.

This clonotype was seen many times. V is TRBV7-2 and J is TRBJ2-1; 10 nucleotides agree with TRBD1. The V and J ends lost 5 bases and 4 bases, in that order; junction bases with no gene match: 5. CDR3 length: 15 residues. The V gene's germline CDR1 is SGHTA and CDR2 FQGNSA. The DNA of the CDR3 is TGTGCCAGCAGCCCAGAGGGACAGGGGTACAATGAGCAGTTCTTC. Translated, it gives CASSPEGQGYNEQFF.

This clonotype was found many times. This chain connects TRBV12-3 or TRBV12-4 to TRBJ1-1; D ambiguous. V was cut by 2 bases and J by 4 bases, with 8 bases left in between. The CDR3 runs 13 residues. The DNA of the CDR3 is TGTGCCAGCAGTTTATTCTCGGCCACTGAAGCTTTCTTT. Translating gives CASSLFSATEAFF.

This clonotype occurred a few times. This chain uses TRBV4-3 with TRBJ2-7, with a possible D match to TRBD1 (6 bases). The CDR3 is 16 amino acids. CDR1 and CDR2 from the germline V gene are LGHNA and YSLEER. V was cut by 1 base and J by 1 base, with 14 bases left in between. The CDR3 loop reads CASSQVGGRGSYEQYF. The CDR3 nucleotides read TGCGCCAGCAGCCAAGTCGGAGGCAGGGGATCCTACGAGCAGTACTTC.

The V gene is TRBV4-2, the J gene TRBJ2-1; possibly TRBD2 for D (6 bases). Germline V gene data show CDR1 as LGHNA and CDR2 as YNFKEQ. Trimming cost V 0 bases and J 0 bases, with 18 bases left between them. This CDR3 has 19 amino acids. In DNA, the CDR3 is TGTGCCAGCAGCCAAGATGGATGGACCGGGGGATACTCCTACAATGAGCAGTTCTTC. This codes for CASSQDGWTGGYSYNEQFF.

This clonotype was detected ten times or more. The V gene is TRBV3-1, the J gene TRBJ1-2, with unresolved D. The CDR3 has 16 residues. Trimming removed 0 bases at V and 5 bases at J, with 16 bases between. Germline CDR1 is LGHDT and CDR2 is YNNKEL (reference sequence). The CDR3 DNA is TGTGCCAGCAGCCAAGATTCCCCCGGTGCCGGGTATGGCTACACCTTC. Its translation: CASSQDSPGAGYGYTF.

This clonotype showed up many times. The chain recombines TRBV29-1 with TRBJ1-2; 7 nucleotides align to TRBD1. The J segment lost 8 bases and the V segment lost 5 bases, leaving 8 bases of the junction unmatched. The CDR3 covers 12 residues. The germline V gene has CDR1 SQVTM and CDR2 ANQGSEA. In nucleotides, the CDR3 is TGCAGCGTTCCCGACAGGGTTAGAGGCTACACCTTC. Translating gives CSVPDRVRGYTF.

This clonotype was seen repeatedly, ten times or more. The rearrangement links TRBV5-1 to TRBJ2-7, with TRBD2 matching 7 bases. Germline-derived CDR1 and CDR2 are SGHRS and YFSETQ. The CDR3 is 13 residues long. J gave up 7 bases and V 4 bases, and 8 bases lay outside the gene matches. The CDR3 reads CASSTRTSGEQYF. CDR3 bases: TGCGCCAGCAGCACACGGACTAGTGGGGAGCAGTACTTC.

In this sample, this clonotype turned up a few times. The rearrangement joins TRBV6-2 or TRBV6-3 to TRBJ1-6, with a weak D call TRBD1 (5 bases). V was shortened by 7 bases and J by 7 bases, with 17 bases between the two germline ends. CDR3 length equals 15 residues. From germline, CDR1 is MNHEY and CDR2 SVGEGT. This CDR3 reads CASTLPGTDNSPLHF. Written as DNA, the CDR3 is TGTGCCAGCACCCTACCCGGGACGGACAATTCACCCCTCCACTTT.

This clonotype was found many times. V and J are TRBV7-2 and TRBJ2-1; 11 bases line up with TRBD2. The length of the CDR3 is 16 residues. The germline gives CDR1 SGHTA, CDR2 FQGNSA. V lost 4 bases, J lost 12 bases, and 14 bases stayed unmatched. CDR3 residues: CASSSYSGGEDPRQFF. CDR3 DNA: TGTGCCAGCAGCTCCTATAGCGGGGGGGAGGACCCTCGGCAGTTCTTC.

A word on this clonotype: With a much larger clone just one base away, this may be a read error. The CDR3 region is CASSVRQGVSYTF. CDR3 sequence (DNA): TGTGCCAGCAGCGTTAGACAGGGGGTAAGCTACACCTTC. V and J are TRBV7-9 and TRBJ1-2; 9 bases are shared with TRBD1. V shed 5 bases and J 9 bases; nucleotides not matched to a gene: 7. This CDR3 spans 13 amino acids. CDR1 is SEHNR and CDR2 is FQNEAQ in the germline V gene (reference sequence).

This clonotype was counted ten times or more. This chain connects TRBV12-3 or TRBV12-4 to TRBJ2-7; D gene uncertain. This CDR3 comprises 13 residues. V gave up 6 bases and J gave up 1 base, with 10 bases separating them. The CDR3 loop reads CASRRHASYEQYF. The CDR3 DNA reads as TGTGCCAGCAGGAGACACGCGTCCTACGAGCAGTACTTC.

This clonotype was picked up many times. The genes are TRBV7-9 and TRBJ1-1; no definite D call. The germline V gene has CDR1 SEHNR and CDR2 FQNEAQ (reference sequence). The ends were cut back, 5 bases at V and 0 bases at J, with 10 bases in the middle. The CDR3 has 14 residues. CDR3 nucleotides: TGTGCCAGCAGCCCTCTCTCTGTGAACACTGAAGCTTTCTTT. It encodes CASSPLSVNTEAFF.

This clonotype was detected only a few times. The chain recombines TRBV4-1 with TRBJ1-5; 9 nucleotides agree with TRBD1. The CDR3 sequence is 20 residues long. V was clipped by 6 bases and J by 8 bases; unmatched bases: 26. The germline V gene encodes CDR1 MGHRA and CDR2 YSYEKL. This chain's CDR3 is CASSLTPLTGTGNIREPQHF. The CDR3 DNA reads as TGCGCCAGCAGTCTAACTCCTTTGACCGGGACAGGGAACATCAGGGAGCCCCAGCATTTT.

A few counts support this clonotype. The CDR3 region has the DNA TGCGCCAGCAGCTCGGGGTCGTACCAAGAGACCCAGTACTTC. This encodes CASSSGSYQETQYF. The genes are TRBV5-1 and TRBJ2-5, with a tentative D call TRBD2 (5 bases). There are 14 residues in the CDR3. The germline CDR1 and CDR2 sequences are SGHRS and YFSETQ. V lost 3 bases and J lost 0, with 9 bases in between.